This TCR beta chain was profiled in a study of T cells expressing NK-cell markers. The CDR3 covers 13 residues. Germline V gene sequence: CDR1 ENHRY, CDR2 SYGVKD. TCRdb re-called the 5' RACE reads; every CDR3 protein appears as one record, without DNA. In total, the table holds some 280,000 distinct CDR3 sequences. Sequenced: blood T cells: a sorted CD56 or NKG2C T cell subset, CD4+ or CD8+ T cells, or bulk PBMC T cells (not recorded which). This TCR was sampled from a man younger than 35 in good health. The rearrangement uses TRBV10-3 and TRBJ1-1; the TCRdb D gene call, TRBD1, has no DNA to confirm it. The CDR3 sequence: CATSKARWSEAFF.